One sample yielded the 29 T cell receptor beta chains listed below, sequenced in a study of control samples from healthy donors and cancer patients. Generated by immunoSEQ multiplex PCR, the TCRdb table keeps only in-frame clones and is missing some. Of under 150,000 clones listed, roughly 89% are singletons. Sequenced sample: blood. All receptors derive from a man aged 30-40 years in good health.

As concerns this clone: Other DNA sequences from this sample encode an identical CDR3 as well. The chain uses TRBV6-4 and TRBJ2-1, with 9 bases fitting TRBD2. Looked up from germline, CDR1 is MRHNA and CDR2 is SNTAGT. The V gene end was trimmed by 0 bases and the J gene end by 3 bases; junction bases not matched to a gene: 0. The CDR3 length is 15 residues. The DNA of the CDR3 is TGTGCCAGCAGTGACTCTAGCGGGAGCTACAATGAGCAGTTCTTC. This gives the protein CASSDSSGSYNEQFF.

The chain joins TRBV11-2 to TRBJ2-2; D might be TRBD1 (6 bases). V gave up 3 bases and J gave up 6 bases, with 11 bases separating them. This CDR3 is 14 amino acids long. The germline CDR1 and CDR2 sequences are SGHAT and FQNNGV. The CDR3 bases are TGTGCCAGCAGCTTCATACAGGGTGCCGGGGAGCTGTTTTTT. This sequence encodes CASSFIQGAGELFF. Full variable domain (remainder filled in from reference TRBV11-2 and TRBJ2-2): EAGVAQSPRYKIIEKRQSVAFWCNPISGHATLYWYQQILGQGPKLLIQFQNNGVVDDSQLPKDRFSAERLKGVDSTLKIQPAKLEDSAVYLCASSFIQGAGELFFGEGSRLTVL.

The chain couples TRBV10-1 to TRBJ1-4; no clear D. Trimming removed 5 bases from V and 5 bases from J, with 9 bases in between. CDR1 is WNHNN and CDR2 is SYGVQD in the germline V gene (reference sequence). The CDR3 is made up of 13 amino acids. The CDR3 nucleotides read TGCGCCAGCAGTCGGGCCCTAAATGAAAAACTGTTTTTT. The encoded protein is CASSRALNEKLFF.

The chain uses TRBV27 and TRBJ2-7; 8 bases are shared with TRBD2. The CDR3 runs 15 residues. V shed 6 bases, J shed 2 bases, and the junction held 9 bases outside the gene matches. Per the germline V gene, CDR1 is MNHEY and CDR2 is SMNVEV (reference sequence). Here the CDR3 DNA reads TGTGCCAGCAGCGGGGGGGCGAGAAAACCCTACGAGCAGTACTTC. Translation gives CASSGGARKPYEQYF.

The chain employs TRBV5-8 and TRBJ2-1; possible D gene TRBD2, 6 bases. The CDR3 runs to 15 residues. Germline-derived CDR1 and CDR2 are SGHTS and YDEGEE. V shed 4 bases and J shed 4 bases, with 15 bases lying between them. As DNA, the CDR3 is TGTGCCAGCAGCACCTGGAGGGCCGTTTACAATGAGCAGTTCTTC. Amino acid sequence: CASSTWRAVYNEQFF.

The chain has TRBV18 and TRBJ1-1; no firm D call. V was pared by 3 bases and J by 6 bases, with 8 bases between. The length of the CDR3 is 12 residues. CDR1 and CDR2 (germline): KGHSH, LQKENI. CDR3 sequence reads: CASSPGFAEAFF. The CDR3 nucleotides read TGTGCCAGCTCACCCGGTTTTGCTGAAGCTTTCTTT. Variable domain in full (rest from reference TRBV18 and TRBJ1-1): NAGVMQNPRHLVRRRGQEARLRCSPMKGHSHVYWYRQLPEEGLKFMVYLQKENIIDESGMPKERFSAEFPKEGPSILRIQQVVRGDSAAYFCASSPGFAEAFFGQGTRLTVV.

This sequence joins TRBV30 and TRBJ2-2; TRBD1 matches at 8 bases. This CDR3 has 17 residues. The germline CDR1 and CDR2 sequences are GTSNPN and SVGIG (reference sequence). V shed 3 bases and J 6 bases; nucleotides not matched to a gene: 15. This chain's CDR3 is CAWSTKVGQGPPGELFF. CDR3 coding DNA: TGTGCCTGGAGCACTAAGGTCGGACAGGGACCCCCCGGGGAGCTGTTTTTT. The whole variable domain, filled in from reference TRBV30 and TRBJ2-2, reads SQTIHQWPATLVQPVGSPLSLECTVEGTSNPNLYWYRQAAGRGLQLLFYSVGIGQISSEVPQNLSASRPQDRQFILSSKKLLLSDSGFYLCAWSTKVGQGPPGELFFGEGSRLTVL.

This chain uses TRBV27 with TRBJ2-3; TRBD2 matches at 8 bases. The junction had 5 bases not matched to a gene; V was cut back by 4 bases and J by 2 bases. The CDR3 runs to 15 residues. Germline values: CDR1 MNHEY, CDR2 SMNVEV (reference sequence). CDR3 nucleotide sequence: TGTGCCAGCAGTTGGACTAGCAGGTCCACAGATACGCAGTATTTT. Encoded protein: CASSWTSRSTDTQYF.

The chain uses TRBV6-5 and TRBJ2-3; D call uncertain. The ends were cut back, 0 bases at V and 0 bases at J, with 4 bases in the middle. Germline CDR1 is MNHEY and CDR2 is SVGAGI. There are 14 residues in the CDR3. In DNA, the CDR3 is TGTGCCAGCAGTTACTCGAGCAGCACAGATACGCAGTATTTT. This gives the protein CASSYSSSTDTQYF.

The chain links TRBV12-3 or TRBV12-4 to TRBJ2-1; no firm D call. This CDR3 comprises 13 residues. V was cut by 3 bases and J by 9 bases, with 12 bases left in between. CDR3 region: CASSLVANGEQFF. DNA for the CDR3: TGTGCCAGCAGTTTGGTAGCAAACGGTGAGCAGTTCTTC.

The chain links TRBV2 to TRBJ2-7; 9 bases agree with TRBD1. V lost 6 bases, J lost 9 bases, and 15 bases stayed unmatched. Germline V gene lookup returns CDR1 SNHLY and CDR2 FYNNEI. The CDR3 spans 15 residues. CDR3 region: CASREDRGRHQGQYF. The CDR3 bases are TGTGCCAGCAGAGAGGACAGGGGCCGACATCAAGGGCAGTACTTC.

This rearrangement joins TRBV18 to TRBJ2-7; TRBD1 agrees at 9 bases. This CDR3 is built from 16 residues. Per the germline V gene, CDR1 is KGHSH and CDR2 is LQKENI. The junction had 9 bases not matched to a gene; V was cut back by 4 bases and J by 2 bases. DNA of the CDR3: TGTGCCAGCTCACAAATAACCGGGACAGGGCCCTACGAGCAGTACTTC. Its protein product is CASSQITGTGPYEQYF. The full variable domain, completed using reference TRBV18 and TRBJ2-7, is NAGVMQNPRHLVRRRGQEARLRCSPMKGHSHVYWYRQLPEEGLKFMVYLQKENIIDESGMPKERFSAEFPKEGPSILRIQQVVRGDSAAYFCASSQITGTGPYEQYFGPGTRLTVT.

The chain employs TRBV5-1 and TRBJ2-4, with 7 bases fitting TRBD2. Trimming took 0 bases from V and 0 from J; bases not matched to a gene: 3. Germline-derived CDR1 and CDR2 are SGHRS and YFSETQ. The CDR3 is 16 amino acids. CDR3 protein: CASSLASGLAKNIQYF. The CDR3 DNA reads as TGCGCCAGCAGCTTGGCTAGCGGTCTAGCCAAAAACATTCAGTACTTC.

The table lists this clone with a count of one. The chain joins TRBV27 to TRBJ2-7; 14 nucleotides align to TRBD2. J lost 6 bases, V lost 7 bases, and 8 bases had no gene match. The CDR3 consists of 15 residues. CDR1 MNHEY and CDR2 SMNVEV come from the germline V gene (reference sequence). In DNA, the CDR3 is TGTGCCAGCACCCCAAAGACTAGCGGGAGGGGCGAGCAGTACTTC. It encodes CASTPKTSGRGEQYF.

This clone was observed once. This chain uses TRBV6-5 with TRBJ1-5, with TRBD1 matching 10 bases. The length of the CDR3 is 15 residues. Germline lookup yields CDR1 MNHEY and CDR2 SVGAGI. V shed 5 bases, J shed 7 bases, and the junction held 8 bases outside the gene matches. CDR3 nucleotide sequence: TGTGCCAGCAGTCTCACCGGGACAGGGGTCCAGCCCCAGCATTTT. This sequence encodes CASSLTGTGVQPQHF.

This clone showed up just a few times. The chain has TRBV11-2 and TRBJ2-7; no definite D call. Trimming took off 5 bases at V and 5 bases at J, with 13 bases between the two ends. Germline assignment: CDR1 SGHAT and CDR2 FQNNGV. There are 13 residues in the CDR3. The DNA of the CDR3 is TGTGCCAGCAGCCTCCAGCCCAGTGACGAGCAGTACTTC. Amino acids: CASSLQPSDEQYF. The variable domain in full, completed from reference TRBV11-2 and TRBJ2-7, reads EAGVAQSPRYKIIEKRQSVAFWCNPISGHATLYWYQQILGQGPKLLIQFQNNGVVDDSQLPKDRFSAERLKGVDSTLKIQPAKLEDSAVYLCASSLQPSDEQYFGPGTRLTVT.

V usage is TRBV11-2 and J usage is TRBJ2-7; D possibly corresponds to TRBD1 (6 bases). This CDR3 region has 16 residues. Germline CDR1 SGHAT, CDR2 FQNNGV. The V and J ends lost 5 bases and 3 bases respectively, with 20 bases between them. CDR3 protein: CASSPGAGRGHYEQYF. CDR3 bases: TGTGCCAGCAGCCCGGGCGCCGGCAGGGGACACTACGAGCAGTACTTC.

This chain joins TRBV6-2 or TRBV6-3 and TRBJ1-5; possible D gene TRBD1, 5 bases. V was shortened by 5 bases and J by 5 bases, with 16 bases between the two germline ends. CDR3 length: 15 amino acids. The germline gives CDR1 MNHEY, CDR2 SVGEGT. This chain's CDR3 is CASSPNSGFYQPQHF. As DNA, the CDR3 is TGTGCCAGCAGTCCCAACTCAGGGTTTTATCAGCCCCAGCATTTT.

The chain links TRBV15 to TRBJ1-2; 11 bases match TRBD1. Germline V gives CDR1 LNHNV, CDR2 YYDKDF (reference sequence). The CDR3 runs 15 residues. After removal of 4 bases from V and 5 bases from J, the junction contained 6 bases not matched to a gene. CDR3 residues: CATSTNRDRGYGYTF. DNA for the CDR3: TGTGCCACCAGCACGAACCGGGACAGGGGGTATGGCTACACCTTC.

This clone was detected once. Within the sample, other DNA sequences also encode this same CDR3. The rearrangement links TRBV28 to TRBJ1-2; no reliable D call. This CDR3 has 12 residues. Germline values: CDR1 MDHEN, CDR2 SYDVKM. Trimming shortened V by 2 bases and J by 5 bases, and 6 bases separated the two germline ends. This CDR3 reads CASSLGGYGYTF. CDR3 DNA: TGTGCCAGCAGTTTAGGAGGATATGGCTACACCTTC.

This rearrangement joins TRBV27 to TRBJ2-1; no firm D call. V was trimmed by 11 bases and J by 8 bases, leaving 19 bases between them. The CDR3 totals 13 residues. Germline CDR1 MNHEY, CDR2 SMNVEV (reference sequence). CDR3 nucleotides: TGTGCCTCAACCTCCCGCTATAGGTATGAGCAGTTCTTC. As protein: CASTSRYRYEQFF.

V usage is TRBV30 and J usage is TRBJ1-1; 9 bases fit TRBD1. V gave up 0 bases and J gave up 4 bases; unmatched junction bases: 0. The CDR3 extends over 13 amino acids. In germline, CDR1 is GTSNPN, CDR2 SVGIG (reference sequence). The CDR3 spells CAWSVTGGTEAFF. CDR3 coding DNA: TGTGCCTGGAGTGTGACAGGGGGCACTGAAGCTTTCTTT.

This chain connects TRBV7-8 to TRBJ1-4, with D unclear. There are 12 residues in the CDR3. Per the germline V gene, CDR1 is SGHVS and CDR2 is FQNEAQ. The V end lost 2 bases, the J end lost 5 bases, and 3 bases lay between the germline ends. The CDR3 sequence is CASSLLNEKLFF. In nucleotides, the CDR3 is TGTGCCAGCAGCTTATTGAATGAAAAACTGTTTTTT.

The rearrangement joins TRBV4-2 to TRBJ2-1; 7 bases agree with TRBD2. The CDR3 runs 15 residues. The V segment lost 3 bases and the J segment 9 bases; nucleotides outside the gene matches: 11. Germline V lookup: CDR1 LGHNA, CDR2 YNFKEQ. CDR3 coding DNA: TGTGCCAGCAGCCACCGCCTAGGGGAGGGCACTGAGCAGTTCTTC. It translates to CASSHRLGEGTEQFF.

This clone was observed once. The gene calls are TRBV30 and TRBJ1-2; D is ambiguous. Trimming took off 4 bases at V and 5 bases at J, with 8 bases between the two ends. This CDR3 comprises 11 residues. The germline V gene has CDR1 GTSNPN and CDR2 SVGIG (reference sequence). The CDR3 coding sequence is TGTGCCTGGAAACTAGTGTATGGCTACACCTTC. Translation: CAWKLVYGYTF.

The chain combines TRBV3-1 (or the pseudogene TRBV3-2) with TRBJ1-1; a weak D match, TRBD1 (5 bases). From germline, CDR1 is LGHDT and CDR2 YNNKEL (reference sequence). The V end lost 1 base, the J end lost 1 base, and 10 bases lay between the germline ends. This CDR3 spans 15 amino acids. CDR3 coding DNA: TGTGCCAGCAGCCAAGTACCAGGGAAGAACACTGAAGCTTTCTTT. Translating gives CASSQVPGKNTEAFF.

The genes are TRBV5-1 and TRBJ2-3; D assignment may be TRBD1 or TRBD2 (5 bases each). The CDR3 sequence is 15 residues long. From germline, CDR1 is SGHRS and CDR2 YFSETQ. Trimming shortened V by 7 bases and J by 2 bases, and 17 bases separated the two germline ends. CDR3 residues: CASRYSGRNTDTQYF. The CDR3 bases are TGCGCCAGCCGATATTCGGGGCGTAACACAGATACGCAGTATTTT.

The chain carries TRBV5-4 and TRBJ2-5, with a weak D call TRBD2 (7 bases). The CDR3 is made up of 15 amino acids. The germline gives CDR1 SGHNT, CDR2 YYREEE (reference sequence). V lost 4 bases to trimming and J lost 1 base, with 14 bases between them. For the CDR3, the DNA is TGTGCCAGCAGCGAGGGAGGGGGGGCCCAAGAGACCCAGTACTTC. Translated: CASSEGGGAQETQYF.

The J gene is TRBJ2-5, the V gene TRBV30, with 9 bases aligning to TRBD2. Germline V lookup: CDR1 GTSNPN, CDR2 SVGIG (reference sequence). V trimming: 7 bases; J trimming: 5 bases; junction bases outside the gene matches: 8. The CDR3 sequence is 13 residues long. CDR3 amino acids: CAFALAGVETQYF. The DNA for the CDR3 is TGTGCCTTTGCTTTAGCGGGAGTCGAGACCCAGTACTTC.